This T cell receptor beta chain was captured in a study of blood T cells in healthy people across ages. Overall study results and limits: Getting older went along with TCR beta diversity per million T cells dropping roughly linearly.

Details on this clonotype: Its antigen remains unknown.

This CDR3 is 14 amino acids long. In germline, CDR1 is LNHDA, CDR2 SQIVND (reference sequence). Primers used in a second PCR of about 7 to 12 cycles were a sample-barcoded 5' primer and a J-beta primer mix. MiXCR was run by TCRdb on the 5' RACE reads, yielding one entry per CDR3 protein. The table shows just over 1 million distinct CDR3 sequences, with 45% occurring only once. The sample comprised blood. This TCR derives from a woman in her fifties or sixties in good health. This chain links TRBV19 with TRBJ2-5; TRBD1 matches at 9 bases. The J call may be incorrect, as the DNA end agrees better with TRBJ2-7. CDR3 residues: CASSMVQGAGEQYF. The CDR3 bases are TGTGCCAGTAGTATGGTACAGGGGGCCGGCGAGCAGTACTTC.